This record covers a single T cell receptor (beta chain). Its antigen is currently unknown. Here immunoSEQ multiplex PCR was the method, and the copy in TCRdb shows in-frame clones only, minus some. Of about 41,000 clones listed, around 95% are singletons. The CDR3 extends over 15 amino acids. V was shortened by 6 bases and J by 4 bases, with 18 bases between the two germline ends. Germline CDR1 SNHLY, CDR2 FYNNEI. The sample belongs to a study of graft-versus-host responses after intestinal transplantation. At the level of the study: Anti-thymocyte globulin was used for induction in all recipients, who then took tacrolimus and steroids for 2 to 4 years. The study, taken as a whole, reports: Detection of GvH clones occurred in recipient marrow, and some had their first appearance in ileum or blood. Clonal ratios of graft-versus-host to host-versus-graft in allografts were high for patients exhibiting graft-donor T cell macrochimerism. The highest levels of circulating GvH clones went along with early declines in HvG clones after transplant.

The sequence derives from a human donor who was the organ donor for an intestinal transplant. The V gene is TRBV2, the J gene TRBJ2-5; D gene uncertain. This material consisted of unstimulated CD8+ T cells sorted from spleen or lymph node cells, taken before transplant. This CDR3 reads CASSWSVLRGETQYF. The CDR3 DNA is TGTGCCAGCAGCTGGAGTGTGTTGCGAGGAGAGACCCAGTACTTC. The whole variable domain, filled in from reference TRBV2 and TRBJ2-5, reads EPEVTQTPSHQVTQMGQEVILRCVPISNHLYFYWYRQILGQKVEFLVSFYNNEISEKSEIFDDQFSVERPDGSNFTLKIRSTKLEDSAMYFCASSWSVLRGETQYFGPGTRLLVL.